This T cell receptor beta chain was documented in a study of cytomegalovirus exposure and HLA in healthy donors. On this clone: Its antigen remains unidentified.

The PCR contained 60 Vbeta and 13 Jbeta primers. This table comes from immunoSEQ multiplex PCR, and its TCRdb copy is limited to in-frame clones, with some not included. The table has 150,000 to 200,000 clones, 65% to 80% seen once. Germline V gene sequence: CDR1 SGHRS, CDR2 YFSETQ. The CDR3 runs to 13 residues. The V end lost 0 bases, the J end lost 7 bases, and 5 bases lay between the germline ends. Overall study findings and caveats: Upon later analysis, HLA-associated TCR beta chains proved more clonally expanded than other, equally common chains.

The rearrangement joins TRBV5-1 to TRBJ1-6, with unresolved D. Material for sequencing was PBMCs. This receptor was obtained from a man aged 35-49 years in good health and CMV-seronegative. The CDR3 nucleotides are TGCGCCAGCAGCTTGGATCTAAATTCACCCCTCCACTTT. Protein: CASSLDLNSPLHF.